The present TCR beta chain was sequenced within a study of cytomegalovirus exposure and HLA in healthy donors. Germline V lookup: CDR1 SGHDT, CDR2 YYEEEE. V gave up 2 bases and J gave up 1 base; unmatched junction bases: 8. The CDR3 sequence is 16 residues long. PCR amplification relied on 60 Vbeta primers (plus 13 Jbeta primers). This table comes from immunoSEQ multiplex PCR, and its TCRdb copy is limited to in-frame clones, with some not included. This table has 150,000 to 200,000 clones, over 70% appearing once. The sequence derives from a woman aged 40 to 49 in good health and CMV-seronegative. The rearrangement joins TRBV5-6 to TRBJ2-5; TRBD2 aligns across 7 bases. The sample was PBMCs. CDR3 in amino acids: CASSFSGGGIQETQYF. The CDR3 coding sequence is TGTGCCAGCAGCTTTTCTGGCGGGGGAATCCAAGAGACCCAGTACTTC. The full variable domain, rest sourced from reference TRBV5-6 and TRBJ2-5, is DAGVTQSPTHLIKTRGQQVTLRCSPKSGHDTVSWYQQALGQGPQFIFQYYEEEERQRGNFPDRFSGHQFPNYSSELNVNALLLGDSALYLCASSFSGGGIQETQYFGPGTRLLVL.